The present T cell receptor beta chain was sequenced within a study of cytomegalovirus exposure and HLA in healthy donors. Study as a whole: Sequencing of 150 million to 200 million T cells in an earlier analysis found 100 million to 140 million unique TCR beta sequences.

Worth noting for this clone: What it recognizes is unknown.

PCR involved 60 Vbeta and 13 Jbeta primers. Data came from immunoSEQ multiplex PCR; TCRdb stores just in-frame clones and leaves some out. The sample holds roughly 100,000 clones, just over 75% seen once. J lost 2 bases, V lost 4 bases, and 3 bases had no gene match. There are 15 residues in the CDR3. From germline, CDR1 is SNHLY and CDR2 FYNNEI. Study conclusions and caveats: Most of the TCR beta V segments (in an earlier analysis) were productive either about 90% or about 30% of the time. High sensitivity and specificity were reportedly achieved when the classifier diagnosed cytomegalovirus status.

Sample: PBMCs. The chain has TRBV2 and TRBJ1-2, with 11 bases matching TRBD1. This receptor was taken from a man in his forties in good health and CMV-seropositive. The CDR3 is CASSGTGGGNYGYTF. In nucleotides, the CDR3 is TGTGCCAGCAGTGGGACAGGGGGCGGAAACTATGGCTACACCTTC.